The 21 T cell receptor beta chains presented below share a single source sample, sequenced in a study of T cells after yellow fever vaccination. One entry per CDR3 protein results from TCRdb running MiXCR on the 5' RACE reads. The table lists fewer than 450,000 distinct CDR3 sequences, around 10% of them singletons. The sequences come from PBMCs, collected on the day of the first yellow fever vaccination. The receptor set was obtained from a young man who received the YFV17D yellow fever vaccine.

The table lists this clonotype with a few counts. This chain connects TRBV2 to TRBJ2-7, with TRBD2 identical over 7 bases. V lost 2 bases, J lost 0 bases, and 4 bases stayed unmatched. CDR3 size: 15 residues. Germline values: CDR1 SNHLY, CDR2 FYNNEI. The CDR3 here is CASSEMAGDSYEQYF. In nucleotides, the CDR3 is TGTGCCAGCAGTGAAATGGCGGGGGACTCCTACGAGCAGTACTTC.

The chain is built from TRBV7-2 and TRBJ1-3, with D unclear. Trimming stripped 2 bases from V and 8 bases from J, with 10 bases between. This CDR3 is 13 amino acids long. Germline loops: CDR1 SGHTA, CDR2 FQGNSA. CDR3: CASSLSGLDTIYF. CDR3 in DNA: TGTGCCAGCAGCTTATCCGGGTTAGACACCATATATTTT.

CDR3 coding DNA: TGCAGTGCCACGCCGGACAGGGGGCTCTACGAGCAGTACTTC. Translation: CSATPDRGLYEQYF. The genes are TRBV20-1 and TRBJ2-7; 11 bases line up with TRBD1. There are 14 residues in the CDR3. Germline lookup yields CDR1 DFQATT and CDR2 SNEGSKA (reference sequence). V was pared by 6 bases and J by 3 bases, with 7 bases of the junction left unmatched.

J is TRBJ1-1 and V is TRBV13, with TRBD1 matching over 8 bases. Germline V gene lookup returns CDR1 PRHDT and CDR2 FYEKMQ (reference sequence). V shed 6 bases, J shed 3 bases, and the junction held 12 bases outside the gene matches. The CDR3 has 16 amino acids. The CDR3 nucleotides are TGTGCCAGCAGGAACTCCCAGGGGGCGCCGGACACTGAAGCTTTCTTT. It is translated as CASRNSQGAPDTEAFF.

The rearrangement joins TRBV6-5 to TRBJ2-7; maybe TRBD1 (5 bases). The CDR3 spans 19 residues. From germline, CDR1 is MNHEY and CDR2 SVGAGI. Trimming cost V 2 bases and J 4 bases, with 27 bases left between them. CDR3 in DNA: TGTGCCAGCAGTTACCCAGGACGACAGAGCCCCCATGCTATTTACGAGCAGTACGTC. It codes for CASSYPGRQSPHAIYEQYV.

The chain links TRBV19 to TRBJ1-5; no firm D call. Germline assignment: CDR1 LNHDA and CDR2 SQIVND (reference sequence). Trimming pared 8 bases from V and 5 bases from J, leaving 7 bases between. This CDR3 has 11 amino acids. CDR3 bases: TGTGCCAGTGGTACCGATCAGCCCCAGCATTTT. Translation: CASGTDQPQHF.

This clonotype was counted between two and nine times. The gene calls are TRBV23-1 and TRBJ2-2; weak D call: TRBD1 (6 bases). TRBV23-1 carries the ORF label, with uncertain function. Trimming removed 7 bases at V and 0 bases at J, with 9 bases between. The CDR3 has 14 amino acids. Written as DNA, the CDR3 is TGCGCCAGCATAGGGGGTCCGAACACCGGGGAGCTGTTTTTT. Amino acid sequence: CASIGGPNTGELFF.

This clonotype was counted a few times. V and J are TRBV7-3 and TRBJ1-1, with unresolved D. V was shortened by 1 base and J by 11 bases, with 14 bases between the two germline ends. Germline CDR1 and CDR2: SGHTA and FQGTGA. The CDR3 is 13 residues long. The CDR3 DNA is TGTGCCAGCAGCTTAAGAGCGGAAGAGACCGCTTTCTTT. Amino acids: CASSLRAEETAFF. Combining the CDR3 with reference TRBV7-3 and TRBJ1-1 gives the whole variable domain GAGVSQTPSNKVTEKGKYVELRCDPISGHTALYWYRQSLGQGPEFLIYFQGTGAADDSGLPNDRFFAVRPEGSVSTLKIQRTERGDSAVYLCASSLRAEETAFFGQGTRLTVV.

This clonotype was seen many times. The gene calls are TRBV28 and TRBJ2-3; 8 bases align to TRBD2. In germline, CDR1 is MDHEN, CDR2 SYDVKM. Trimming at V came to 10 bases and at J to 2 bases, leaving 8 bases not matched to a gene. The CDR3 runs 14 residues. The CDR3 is CATYSGATTDTQYF. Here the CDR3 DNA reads TGTGCCACTTATAGCGGGGCGACCACAGATACGCAGTATTTT. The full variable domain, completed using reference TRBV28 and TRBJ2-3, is DVKVTQSSRYLVKRTGEKVFLECVQDMDHENMFWYRQDPGLGLRLIYFSYDVKMKEKGDIPEGYSVSREKKERFSLILESASTNQTSMYLCATYSGATTDTQYFGPGTRLTVL.

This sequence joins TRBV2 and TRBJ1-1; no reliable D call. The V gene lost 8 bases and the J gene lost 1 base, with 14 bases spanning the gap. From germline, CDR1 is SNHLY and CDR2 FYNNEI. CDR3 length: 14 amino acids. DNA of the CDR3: TGTGCCAGCGGCTCCGGGCCAGGGAACACTGAAGCTTTCTTT. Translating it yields CASGSGPGNTEAFF.

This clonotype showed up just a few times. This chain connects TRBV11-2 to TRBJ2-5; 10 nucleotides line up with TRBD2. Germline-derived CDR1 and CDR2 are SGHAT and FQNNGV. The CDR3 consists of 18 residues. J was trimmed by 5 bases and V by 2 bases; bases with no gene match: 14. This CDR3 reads CASSLMMSGGAFVETQYF. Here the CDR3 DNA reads TGTGCCAGCAGCTTAATGATGAGCGGGGGGGCCTTCGTTGAGACCCAGTACTTC.

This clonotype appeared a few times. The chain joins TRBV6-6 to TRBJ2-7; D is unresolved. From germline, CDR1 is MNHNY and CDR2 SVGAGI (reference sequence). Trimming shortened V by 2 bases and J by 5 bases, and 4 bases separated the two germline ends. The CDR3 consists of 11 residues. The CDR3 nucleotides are TGTGCCAGCAGTTACCGGAACGAGCAGTACGTC. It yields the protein CASSYRNEQYV.

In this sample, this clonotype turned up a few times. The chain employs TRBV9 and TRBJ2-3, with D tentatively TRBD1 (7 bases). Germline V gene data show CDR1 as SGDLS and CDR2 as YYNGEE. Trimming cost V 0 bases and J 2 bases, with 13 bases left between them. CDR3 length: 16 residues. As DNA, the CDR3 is TGTGCCAGCAGCGTAGCCGCAGGGGGGAACACAGATACGCAGTATTTT. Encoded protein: CASSVAAGGNTDTQYF.

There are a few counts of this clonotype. CDR3: CASSSRGGEQFF. DNA for the CDR3: TGTGCCAGCAGCTCTCGTGGGGGTGAGCAGTTCTTC. V is TRBV7-2 and J is TRBJ2-1; D is possibly TRBD1 or TRBD2 (5 bases each). The CDR3 sequence is 12 residues long. With 4 bases removed from V and 9 bases from J, the gap between germline ends came to 10 bases. Germline values: CDR1 SGHTA, CDR2 FQGNSA.

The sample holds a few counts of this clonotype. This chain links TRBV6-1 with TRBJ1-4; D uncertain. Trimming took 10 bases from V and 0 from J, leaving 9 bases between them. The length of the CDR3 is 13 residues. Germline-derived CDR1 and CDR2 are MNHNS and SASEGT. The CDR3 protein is CATVTATNEKLFF. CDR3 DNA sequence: TGTGCCACCGTGACGGCAACTAATGAAAAACTGTTTTTT.

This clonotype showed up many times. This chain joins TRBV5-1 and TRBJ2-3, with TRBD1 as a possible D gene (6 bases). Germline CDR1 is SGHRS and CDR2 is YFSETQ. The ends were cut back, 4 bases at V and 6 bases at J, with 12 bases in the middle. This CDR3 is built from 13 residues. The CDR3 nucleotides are TGCGCCAGCAGCGCCACAGGGCCCGATACGCAGTATTTT. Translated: CASSATGPDTQYF.

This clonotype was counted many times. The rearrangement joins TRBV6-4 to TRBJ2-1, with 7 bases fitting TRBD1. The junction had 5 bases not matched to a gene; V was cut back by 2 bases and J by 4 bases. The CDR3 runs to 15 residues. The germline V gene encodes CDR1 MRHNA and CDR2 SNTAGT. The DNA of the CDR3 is TGTGCCAGCAGTGACCGGGACAGTTCTTACAATGAGCAGTTCTTC. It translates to CASSDRDSSYNEQFF.

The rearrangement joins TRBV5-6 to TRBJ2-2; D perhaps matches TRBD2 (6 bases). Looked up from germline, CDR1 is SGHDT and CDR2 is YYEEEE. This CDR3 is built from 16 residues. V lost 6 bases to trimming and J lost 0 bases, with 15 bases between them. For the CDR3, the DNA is TGTGCCAGCACCGCCCCCGGGACTTCGAACACCGGGGAGCTGTTTTTT. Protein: CASTAPGTSNTGELFF. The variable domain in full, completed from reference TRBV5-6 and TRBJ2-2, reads DAGVTQSPTHLIKTRGQQVTLRCSPKSGHDTVSWYQQALGQGPQFIFQYYEEEERQRGNFPDRFSGHQFPNYSSELNVNALLLGDSALYLCASTAPGTSNTGELFFGEGSRLTVL.

The chain's CDR3 is CASSFERRGDYNEQFF. The CDR3 DNA is TGCGCCAGCAGCTTTGAGAGGAGGGGCGATTACAATGAGCAGTTCTTC. V usage is TRBV5-1 and J usage is TRBJ2-1; D possibly corresponds to TRBD2 (6 bases). CDR3 size: 16 residues. Deletions cut 2 bases from V and 4 bases from J, with 16 bases between. Germline-derived CDR1 and CDR2 are SGHRS and YFSETQ.

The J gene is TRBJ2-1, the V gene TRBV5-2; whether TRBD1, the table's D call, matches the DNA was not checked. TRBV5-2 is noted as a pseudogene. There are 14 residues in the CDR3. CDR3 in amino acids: CAMGPAGQHNEQFF. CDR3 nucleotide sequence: TGTGCCATGGGCCCCGCGGGACAGCACAATGAGCAGTTCTTC.

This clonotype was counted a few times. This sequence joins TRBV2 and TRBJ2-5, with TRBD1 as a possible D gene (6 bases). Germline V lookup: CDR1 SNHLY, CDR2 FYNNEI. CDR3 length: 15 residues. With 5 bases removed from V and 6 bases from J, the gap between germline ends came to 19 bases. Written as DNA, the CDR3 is TGTGCCAGCAGTCAAACTGGGGGCCCCGAGAAGACCCAGTACTTC. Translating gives CASSQTGGPEKTQYF.